Detailed here is one T cell receptor beta chain. The data are from a study of blood T cell repertoires in COVID-19. The wider study: COVID-19 samples from acute and convalescent phases originated in the United States, Italy and Spain. Sample material is recorded as cDNA or gDNA derived from T cells, B-cell-depleted T cells, or PBMCs.

Per the germline V gene, CDR1 is MDHEN and CDR2 is SYDVKM. CDR3 length: 13 amino acids. V shed 7 bases, J shed 4 bases, and the junction held 5 bases outside the gene matches. How the authors handled the data: Estimated nucleated cell counts came from reference gene primer amplification. Sequencing was performed with immunoSEQ multiplex PCR; in TCRdb, only in-frame clones are kept and a portion is missing. V, J and clone size derive from that table, while D and trimming were established from the DNA sequence. This table holds around 79,000 clones, roughly 89% found once. The receptor was derived from a man in his sixties or seventies with active or convalescent COVID-19. The V gene is TRBV28, the J gene TRBJ2-5; TRBD2 matches at 8 bases. Sequenced sample: peripheral blood. This chain's CDR3 is CASNSAGGETQYF. The CDR3 DNA sequence: TGTGCCAGCAACTCCGCGGGAGGAGAGACCCAGTACTTC.